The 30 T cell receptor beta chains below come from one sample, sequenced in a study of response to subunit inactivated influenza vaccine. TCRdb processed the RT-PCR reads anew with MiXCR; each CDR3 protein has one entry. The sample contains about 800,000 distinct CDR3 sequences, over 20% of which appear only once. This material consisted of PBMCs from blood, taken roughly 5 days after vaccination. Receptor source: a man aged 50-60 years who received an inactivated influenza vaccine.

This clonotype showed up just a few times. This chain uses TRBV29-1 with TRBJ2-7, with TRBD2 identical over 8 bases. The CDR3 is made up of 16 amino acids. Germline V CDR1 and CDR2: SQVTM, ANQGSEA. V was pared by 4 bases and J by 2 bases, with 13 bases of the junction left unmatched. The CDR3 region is CSVGGGLAGGPYEQYF. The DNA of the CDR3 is TGCAGCGTTGGCGGAGGGTTGGCGGGAGGCCCCTACGAGCAGTACTTC.

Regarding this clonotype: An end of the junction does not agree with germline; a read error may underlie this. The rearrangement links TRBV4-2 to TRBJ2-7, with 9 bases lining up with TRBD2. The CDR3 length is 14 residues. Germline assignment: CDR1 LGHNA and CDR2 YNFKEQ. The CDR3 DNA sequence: TGTGCCAGCAGCCAAGGCGGGGGGGCTCAGGTTGAAGTCTTC. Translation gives CASSQGGGAQVEVF.

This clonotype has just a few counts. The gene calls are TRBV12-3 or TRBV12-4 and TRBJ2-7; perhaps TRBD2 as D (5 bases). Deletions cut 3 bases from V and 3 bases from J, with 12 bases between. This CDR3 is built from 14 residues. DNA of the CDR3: TGTGCCAGCAGTTTCCGGACGGGAATCTACGAGCAGTACTTC. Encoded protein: CASSFRTGIYEQYF.

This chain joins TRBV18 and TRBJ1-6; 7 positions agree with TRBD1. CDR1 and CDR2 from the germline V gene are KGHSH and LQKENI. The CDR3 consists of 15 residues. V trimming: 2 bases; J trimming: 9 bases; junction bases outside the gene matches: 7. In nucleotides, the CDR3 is TGTGCCAGCTCACCAACCTCAGGGGGAGGTTCACCCCTCCACTTT. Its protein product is CASSPTSGGGSPLHF. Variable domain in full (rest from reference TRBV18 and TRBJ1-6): NAGVMQNPRHLVRRRGQEARLRCSPMKGHSHVYWYRQLPEEGLKFMVYLQKENIIDESGMPKERFSAEFPKEGPSILRIQQVVRGDSAAYFCASSPTSGGGSPLHFGNGTRLTVT.

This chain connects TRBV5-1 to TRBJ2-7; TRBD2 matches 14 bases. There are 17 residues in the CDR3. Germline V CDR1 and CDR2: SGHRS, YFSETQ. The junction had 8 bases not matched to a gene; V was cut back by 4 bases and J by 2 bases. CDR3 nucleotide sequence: TGCGCCAGCAGCCCCGTTGCGGGACTAGCGGGGGCCTACGAGCAGTACTTC. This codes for CASSPVAGLAGAYEQYF.

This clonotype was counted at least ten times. The CDR3 sequence: CASSFRQGSLTEAFF. The CDR3 DNA sequence: TGTGCCAGCAGTTTCCGACAGGGGTCGTTGACTGAAGCTTTCTTT. The genes are TRBV12-3 or TRBV12-4 and TRBJ1-1, with 8 bases fitting TRBD1. With V trimmed by 3 bases and J by 5 bases, 8 bases remained unmatched. The CDR3 runs to 15 residues.

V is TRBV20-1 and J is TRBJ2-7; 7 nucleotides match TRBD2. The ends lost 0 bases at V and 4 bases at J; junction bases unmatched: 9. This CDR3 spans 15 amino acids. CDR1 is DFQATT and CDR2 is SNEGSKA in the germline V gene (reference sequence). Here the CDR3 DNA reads TGCAGTGCTAGAGATCCGGCTAGCGGAAGATACGAGCAGTACTTC. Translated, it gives CSARDPASGRYEQYF.

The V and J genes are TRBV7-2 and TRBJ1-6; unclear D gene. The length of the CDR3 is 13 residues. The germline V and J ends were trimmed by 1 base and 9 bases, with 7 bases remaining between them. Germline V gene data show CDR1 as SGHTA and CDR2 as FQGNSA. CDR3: CASSLDRFSPLHF. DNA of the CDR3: TGTGCCAGCAGCTTAGATCGATTTTCACCCCTCCACTTT.

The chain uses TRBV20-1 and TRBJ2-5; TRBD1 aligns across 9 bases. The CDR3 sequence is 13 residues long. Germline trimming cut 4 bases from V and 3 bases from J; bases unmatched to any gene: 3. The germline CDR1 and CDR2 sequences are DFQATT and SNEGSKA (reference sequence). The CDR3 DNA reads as TGCAGTGCTAACAGGGGGCAGGAAGAGACCCAGTACTTC. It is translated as CSANRGQEETQYF.

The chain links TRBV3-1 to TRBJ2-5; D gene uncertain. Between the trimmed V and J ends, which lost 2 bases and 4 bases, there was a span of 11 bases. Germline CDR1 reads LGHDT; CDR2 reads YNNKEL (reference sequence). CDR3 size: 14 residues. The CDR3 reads CASSQLRFPETQYF. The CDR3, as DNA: TGTGCCAGCAGCCAATTAAGGTTTCCAGAGACCCAGTACTTC.

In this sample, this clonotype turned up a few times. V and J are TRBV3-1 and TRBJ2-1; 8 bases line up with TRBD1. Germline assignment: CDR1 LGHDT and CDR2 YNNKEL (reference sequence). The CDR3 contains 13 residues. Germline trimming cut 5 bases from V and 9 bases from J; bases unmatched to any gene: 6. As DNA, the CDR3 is TGTGCCAGCAGCTTCGGACAGGGCAGTGAGCAGTTCTTC. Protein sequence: CASSFGQGSEQFF.

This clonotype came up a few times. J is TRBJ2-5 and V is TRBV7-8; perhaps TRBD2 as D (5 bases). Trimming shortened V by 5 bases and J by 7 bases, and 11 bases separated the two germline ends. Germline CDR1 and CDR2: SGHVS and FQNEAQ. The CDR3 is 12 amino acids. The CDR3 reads CASSLIAGTQYF. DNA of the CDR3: TGTGCCAGCAGCCTCATCGCGGGGACCCAGTACTTC.

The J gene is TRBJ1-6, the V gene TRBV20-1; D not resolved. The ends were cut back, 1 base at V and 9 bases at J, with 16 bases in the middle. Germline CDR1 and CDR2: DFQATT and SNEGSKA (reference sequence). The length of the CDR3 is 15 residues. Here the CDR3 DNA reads TGCAGTGCTAGAGGCTCAGGAGGGCGAGGTTCACCCCTCCACTTT. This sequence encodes CSARGSGGRGSPLHF.

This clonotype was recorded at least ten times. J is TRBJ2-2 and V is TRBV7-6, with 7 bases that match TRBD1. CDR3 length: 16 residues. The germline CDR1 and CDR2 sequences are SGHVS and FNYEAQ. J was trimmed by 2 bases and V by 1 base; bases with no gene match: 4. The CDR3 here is CASSLGTGVNTGELFF. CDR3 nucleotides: TGTGCCAGCAGCTTAGGGACAGGAGTTAACACCGGGGAGCTGTTTTTT. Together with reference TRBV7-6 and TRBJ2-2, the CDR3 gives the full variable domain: GAGVSQSPRYKVTKRGQDVALRCDPISGHVSLYWYRQALGQGPEFLTYFNYEAQQDKSGLPNDRFSAERPEGSISTLTIQRTEQRDSAMYRCASSLGTGVNTGELFFGEGSRLTVL.

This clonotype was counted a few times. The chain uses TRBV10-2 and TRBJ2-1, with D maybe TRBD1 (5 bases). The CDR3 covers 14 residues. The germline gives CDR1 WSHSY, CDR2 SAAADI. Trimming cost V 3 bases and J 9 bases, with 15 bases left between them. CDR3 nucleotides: TGCGCCAGCAGTGAAGTACCAGGGATGGGTGAGCAGTTCTTC. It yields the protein CASSEVPGMGEQFF.

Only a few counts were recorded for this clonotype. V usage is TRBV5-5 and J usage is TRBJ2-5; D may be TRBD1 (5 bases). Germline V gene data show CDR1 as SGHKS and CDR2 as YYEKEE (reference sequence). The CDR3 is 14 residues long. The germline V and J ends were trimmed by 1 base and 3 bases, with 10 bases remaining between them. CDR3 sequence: CASSLFVTEETQYF. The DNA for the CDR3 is TGTGCCAGCAGCTTGTTTGTGACAGAAGAGACCCAGTACTTC.

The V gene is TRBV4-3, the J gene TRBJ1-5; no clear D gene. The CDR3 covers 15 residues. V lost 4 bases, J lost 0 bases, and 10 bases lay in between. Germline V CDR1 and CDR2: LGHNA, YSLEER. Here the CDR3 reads CASSPNWISNQPQHF. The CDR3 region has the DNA TGCGCCAGCAGCCCGAACTGGATTAGCAATCAGCCCCAGCATTTT.

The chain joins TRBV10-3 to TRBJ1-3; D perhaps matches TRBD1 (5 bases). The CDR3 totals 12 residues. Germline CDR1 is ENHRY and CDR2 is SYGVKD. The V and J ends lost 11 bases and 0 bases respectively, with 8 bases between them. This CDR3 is CAARDSGNTIYF. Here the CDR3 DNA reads TGTGCCGCCAGGGACTCTGGAAACACCATATATTTT.

The CDR3 region is CASSPRGGYTEAFF. CDR3 DNA: TGTGCCAGCAGCCCTAGGGGGGGTTACACTGAAGCTTTCTTT. This rearrangement joins TRBV3-1 to TRBJ1-1, with D maybe TRBD1 (6 bases). CDR3 size: 14 residues. Germline loops: CDR1 LGHDT, CDR2 YNNKEL (reference sequence). V shed 4 bases and J shed 3 bases, with 12 bases lying between them.

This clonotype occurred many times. The DNA of the CDR3 is TGCAGCGTTGTTGACAGGAGCTCCTACAATGAGCAGTTCTTC. Translated, it gives CSVVDRSSYNEQFF. The V gene is TRBV29-1, the J gene TRBJ2-1; D may be TRBD1 (6 bases). The CDR3 length is 14 residues. Trimming removed 4 bases from V and 0 bases from J, with 10 bases in between. Germline V gene sequence: CDR1 SQVTM, CDR2 ANQGSEA.

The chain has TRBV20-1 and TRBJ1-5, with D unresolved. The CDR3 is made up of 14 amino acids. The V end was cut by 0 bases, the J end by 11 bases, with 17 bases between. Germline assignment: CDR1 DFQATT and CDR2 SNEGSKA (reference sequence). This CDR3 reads CSAREDRPTSAQHF. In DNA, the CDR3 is TGCAGTGCTAGAGAAGATCGGCCAACGTCGGCCCAGCATTTT.

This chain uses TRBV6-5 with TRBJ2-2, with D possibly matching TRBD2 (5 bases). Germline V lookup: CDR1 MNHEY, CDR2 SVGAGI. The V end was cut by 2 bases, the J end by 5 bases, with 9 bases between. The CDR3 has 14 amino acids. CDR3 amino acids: CASSYQLGTGELFF. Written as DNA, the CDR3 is TGTGCCAGCAGTTACCAACTAGGTACCGGGGAGCTGTTTTTT.

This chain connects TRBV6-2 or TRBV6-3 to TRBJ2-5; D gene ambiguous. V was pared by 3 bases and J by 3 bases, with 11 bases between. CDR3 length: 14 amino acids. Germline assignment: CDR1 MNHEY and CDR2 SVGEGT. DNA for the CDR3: TGTGCCAGCAGTTATGTACAGATTGAAGAGACCCAGTACTTC. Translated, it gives CASSYVQIEETQYF.

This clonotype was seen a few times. CDR3 DNA: TGTGCCAGCTCACCACCCCGGCGGATGAGAAACAATGAGCAGTTCTTC. Its protein is CASSPPRRMRNNEQFF. This chain links TRBV18 with TRBJ2-1, with D unclear. The CDR3 runs 16 residues. CDR1 is KGHSH and CDR2 is LQKENI in the germline V gene. Deletions cut 0 bases from V and 5 bases from J, with 14 bases between.

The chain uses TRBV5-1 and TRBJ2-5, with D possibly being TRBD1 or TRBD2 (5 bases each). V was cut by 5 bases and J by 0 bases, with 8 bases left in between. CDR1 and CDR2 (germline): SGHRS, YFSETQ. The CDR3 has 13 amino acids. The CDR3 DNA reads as TGCGCCAGCAGGGGGGAAAACCAAGAGACCCAGTACTTC. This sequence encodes CASRGENQETQYF.

The CDR3 DNA follows: TGCAGCGTTGTGAGGACTAGCGGGGTAGCCAAAAACATTCAGTACTTC. Protein: CSVVRTSGVAKNIQYF. V usage is TRBV29-1 and J usage is TRBJ2-4, with 12 bases matching TRBD2. The CDR3 is 16 amino acids. Germline values: CDR1 SQVTM, CDR2 ANQGSEA. The V and J ends lost 4 bases and 0 bases, in that order; junction bases with no gene match: 4.

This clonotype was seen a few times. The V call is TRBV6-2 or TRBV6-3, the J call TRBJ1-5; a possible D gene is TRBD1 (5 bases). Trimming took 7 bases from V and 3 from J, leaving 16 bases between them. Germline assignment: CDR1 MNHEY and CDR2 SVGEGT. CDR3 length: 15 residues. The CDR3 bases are TGTGCCAGCAAACCCGCTGGCAGGGACAATCAGCCCCAGCATTTT. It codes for CASKPAGRDNQPQHF.

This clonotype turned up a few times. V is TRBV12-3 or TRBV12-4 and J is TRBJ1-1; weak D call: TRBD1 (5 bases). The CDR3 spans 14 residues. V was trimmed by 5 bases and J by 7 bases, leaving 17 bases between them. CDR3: CASSIGVATYEAFF. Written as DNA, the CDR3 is TGTGCCAGCAGTATAGGGGTGGCGACGTATGAAGCTTTCTTT.

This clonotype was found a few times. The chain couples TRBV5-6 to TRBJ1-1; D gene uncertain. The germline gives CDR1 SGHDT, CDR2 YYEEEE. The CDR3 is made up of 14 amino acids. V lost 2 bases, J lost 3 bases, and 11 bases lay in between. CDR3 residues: CASSLALRDTEAFF. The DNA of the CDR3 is TGTGCCAGCAGCTTAGCCCTGAGGGACACTGAAGCTTTCTTT. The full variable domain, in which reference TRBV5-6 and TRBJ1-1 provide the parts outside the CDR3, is DAGVTQSPTHLIKTRGQQVTLRCSPKSGHDTVSWYQQALGQGPQFIFQYYEEEERQRGNFPDRFSGHQFPNYSSELNVNALLLGDSALYLCASSLALRDTEAFFGQGTRLTVV.

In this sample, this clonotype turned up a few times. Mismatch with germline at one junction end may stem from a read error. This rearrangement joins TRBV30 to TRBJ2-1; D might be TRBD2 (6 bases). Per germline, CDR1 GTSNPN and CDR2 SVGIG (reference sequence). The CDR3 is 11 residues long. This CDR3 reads CAWSVNRDSSF. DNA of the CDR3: TGTGCCTGGAGTGTCAACCGGGACTCTTCATTC.